This TCR beta chain was identified during a study of patients and donors after allogeneic stem cell transplantation (dated by TCRdb to the early 2020s). The library was made by RT-PCR. TCRdb names NextSeq 550 as the instrument used. The raw public data were reprocessed by TCRdb itself: fastp quality trimming at Q25, MiXCR clonotype calling, in-frame beta chains only. Each CDR3 protein appears once, grouped with its most common genes and DNA. The sample data list around 31,000 distinct CDR3 sequences, and 6.5% to 7% of these were observed just once. The leading ten clones occupy roughly a third of the sample. The CDR3, from cysteine to phenylalanine, totals 15 residues. Just CDR3 DNA is preserved here, 45 bases in frame from base 1. Looking up the germline V gene yields CDR1 MNHNS and CDR2 SASEGT. Relative to germline, V is 2 bases shorter and J is 4 bases shorter, with 14 bases between their ends. A remark on this clonotype: Its antigen target is currently unknown. Per-base qualities were not stored, and no clone one base away is much larger.

Recombination joined TRBV6-1 with TRBJ1-2, and TRBD1 may be the D gene, going by 5 matching bases. The sequenced sample consisted of blood, either unsorted or a sorted T cell fraction (not recorded which). The TCR comes from a human donor who was either an allogeneic HSCT recipient or a stem cell or donor lymphocyte infusion donor (not recorded which). It is not recorded whose cells these are; they may come from a transplant donor. The CDR3 protein is CASSEIMGGGYGYTF. The DNA reads as follows: TGTGCCAGCAGTGAAATAATGGGGGGAGGCTATGGCTACACCTTC.